The 25 T cell receptor beta chains reported below all come from one sample, sequenced in a study of T cell changes during pregnancy in multiple sclerosis. Repertoires were generated with immunoSEQ multiplex PCR, while TCRdb's copy carries only in-frame clones and drops some. The data hold 40,000 to 50,000 clones, with about 85% observed a single time. The sample consisted of CD4+ T cells from peripheral blood mononuclear cells, taken before pregnancy. The origin of the receptors is a female donor with multiple sclerosis, enrolled in a pregnancy study.

CDR3 residues: CASSLDGGNDNEQFF. The CDR3 nucleotides are TGTGCCAGCAGCTTAGACGGGGGGAATGACAATGAGCAGTTCTTC. This chain links TRBV7-2 with TRBJ2-1; 7 bases agree with TRBD2. This CDR3 is 15 amino acids long. V dropped 1 base and J dropped 5; count of bases not matched to a gene: 5. The germline V gene has CDR1 SGHTA and CDR2 FQGNSA.

The chain joins TRBV11-2 to TRBJ1-1; 9 nucleotides align to TRBD1. The CDR3 runs 16 residues. CDR1 is SGHAT and CDR2 is FQNNGV in the germline V gene. Trimming took 5 bases from V and 0 from J; bases not matched to a gene: 7. The CDR3 DNA reads as TGTGCCAGCAGCCCGGGACAGGGTATCTTGAACACTGAAGCTTTCTTT. Protein: CASSPGQGILNTEAFF.

The V call is TRBV19, the J call TRBJ2-1; D unresolved. The ends were cut back, 11 bases at V and 9 bases at J, with 20 bases in the middle. The CDR3 has 13 amino acids. The germline V gene has CDR1 LNHDA and CDR2 SQIVND (reference sequence). The CDR3 region is CASVHYPTGEQFF. Here the CDR3 DNA reads TGTGCCTCAGTACATTATCCGACGGGTGAGCAGTTCTTC.

The J gene is TRBJ1-1, the V gene TRBV19; the match to TRBD1 covers 9 bases. This CDR3 has 15 amino acids. Germline V CDR1 and CDR2: LNHDA, SQIVND (reference sequence). V was clipped by 5 bases and J by 4 bases; unmatched bases: 8. The CDR3 sequence is CASSPNGQGTTEAFF. The CDR3 DNA is TGTGCCAGTAGTCCCAACGGACAGGGGACCACTGAAGCTTTCTTT.

The chain uses TRBV18 and TRBJ1-3; 7 bases are a match to TRBD1. The CDR3 consists of 15 residues. V dropped 5 bases and J dropped 4; count of bases not matched to a gene: 8. The germline gives CDR1 KGHSH, CDR2 LQKENI. The CDR3 DNA follows: TGTGCCAGCTCAATCAGGGGACAGCTCGGAAACACCATATATTTT. Translated, it gives CASSIRGQLGNTIYF.

This clone was seen only a few times. This chain joins TRBV5-1 and TRBJ2-5, with TRBD2 matching over 9 bases. From germline, CDR1 is SGHRS and CDR2 YFSETQ. The CDR3 length is 16 residues. The trim removed 4 bases at V and 0 bases at J, leaving 7 bases unmatched. Here the CDR3 reads CASSPGTSGHQETQYF. CDR3 DNA sequence: TGCGCCAGCAGCCCTGGCACTAGCGGGCACCAAGAGACCCAGTACTTC. Variable domain in full (rest from reference TRBV5-1 and TRBJ2-5): KAGVTQTPRYLIKTRGQQVTLSCSPISGHRSVSWYQQTPGQGLQFLFEYFSETQRNKGNFPGRFSGRQFSNSRSEMNVSTLELGDSALYLCASSPGTSGHQETQYFGPGTRLLVL.

J is TRBJ2-6 and V is TRBV15, with D tentatively TRBD1 (6 bases). Per the germline V gene, CDR1 is LNHNV and CDR2 is YYDKDF (reference sequence). Trimming pared 1 base from V and 4 bases from J, leaving 8 bases between. The CDR3 is 15 amino acids. The CDR3 here is CATSRAGAGANVLTF. DNA for the CDR3: TGTGCCACCAGCAGAGCAGGGGCCGGGGCCAACGTCCTGACTTTC.

The chain recombines TRBV6-1 with TRBJ1-2; 7 bases are shared with TRBD1. The CDR3 contains 13 residues. Trimming removed 6 bases from V and 4 bases from J; junction bases left unmatched: 5. Germline loops: CDR1 MNHNS, CDR2 SASEGT. The CDR3 nucleotides are TGTGCCAGCAGCCTGGACAGGAGCTATGGCTACACCTTC. Protein sequence: CASSLDRSYGYTF.

This clone was seen a few times. V is TRBV5-4 and J is TRBJ1-2, with TRBD1 identical over 8 bases. Germline V gene sequence: CDR1 SGHNT, CDR2 YYREEE (reference sequence). The CDR3 is 15 residues long. Trimming removed 0 bases from V and 10 bases from J; junction bases left unmatched: 11. The CDR3 DNA sequence: TGTGCCAGCAGCTTGGCAGGTGACAGGGGTCTCGTCTACACCTTC. Translation: CASSLAGDRGLVYTF.

The chain employs TRBV27 and TRBJ1-1, with a weak D call TRBD1 (6 bases). The CDR3 extends over 15 amino acids. Germline V CDR1 and CDR2: MNHEY, SMNVEV (reference sequence). V was shortened by 6 bases and J by 0 bases, with 14 bases between the two germline ends. CDR3 DNA sequence: TGTGCCAGCAGCCCTTGGGGGCTCATGAACACTGAAGCTTTCTTT. It translates to CASSPWGLMNTEAFF.

The rearrangement joins TRBV7-2 to TRBJ2-1; D might be TRBD2 (5 bases). V dropped 5 bases and J dropped 7 bases, with 15 bases sitting between them. Per the germline V gene, CDR1 is SGHTA and CDR2 is FQGNSA. The CDR3 has 14 residues. CDR3 sequence reads: CASSLRASKNEQFF. For the CDR3, the DNA is TGTGCCAGCAGCCTCCGGGCTAGCAAAAATGAGCAGTTCTTC.

The gene calls are TRBV5-1 and TRBJ2-6; D gene uncertain. The CDR3 contains 14 residues. CDR1 is SGHRS and CDR2 is YFSETQ in the germline V gene. V was pared by 6 bases and J by 1 base, with 8 bases between. In DNA, the CDR3 is TGCGCCAGCACCTCTGTATCTGGGGCCAACGTCCTGACTTTC. This sequence encodes CASTSVSGANVLTF. The variable domain in full, with the rest retrieved from reference TRBV5-1 and TRBJ2-6, is KAGVTQTPRYLIKTRGQQVTLSCSPISGHRSVSWYQQTPGQGLQFLFEYFSETQRNKGNFPGRFSGRQFSNSRSEMNVSTLELGDSALYLCASTSVSGANVLTFGAGSRLTVL.

The chain has TRBV9 and TRBJ1-3; 11 positions match TRBD1. This CDR3 contains 15 residues. V gave up 3 bases and J gave up 2 bases; unmatched junction bases: 1. Per germline, CDR1 SGDLS and CDR2 YYNGEE. In nucleotides, the CDR3 is TGTGCCAGCAGCGCGGGACAGGGGGCTGGAAACACCATATATTTT. This encodes CASSAGQGAGNTIYF.

J is TRBJ1-1 and V is TRBV30, with TRBD1 as a possible D gene (5 bases). The germline gives CDR1 GTSNPN, CDR2 SVGIG (reference sequence). The CDR3 extends over 11 amino acids. Trimming cost V 5 bases and J 4 bases, with 8 bases left between them. Here the CDR3 reads CAWVTVTEAFF. For the CDR3, the DNA is TGTGCCTGGGTGACAGTCACTGAAGCTTTCTTT.

The V call is TRBV6-5, the J call TRBJ1-1; no reliable D call. With 4 bases removed from V and 4 bases from J, the gap between germline ends came to 16 bases. Germline V gene data show CDR1 as MNHEY and CDR2 as SVGAGI. The CDR3 sequence is 15 residues long. CDR3 sequence reads: CASSFDEGWGTEAFF. CDR3 sequence (DNA): TGTGCCAGCAGTTTTGACGAGGGCTGGGGCACTGAAGCTTTCTTT.

The chain combines TRBV10-3 with TRBJ2-1; no reliable D call. The CDR3 loop spans 14 amino acids. Germline loops: CDR1 ENHRY, CDR2 SYGVKD. V was trimmed by 0 bases and J by 3 bases, leaving 6 bases between them. The CDR3 DNA is TGTGCCATCAGTGAGTCCGGTCTCTACAATGAGCAGTTCTTC. It encodes CAISESGLYNEQFF.

The chain joins TRBV4-2 to TRBJ2-1; D is possibly TRBD2 (6 bases). The length of the CDR3 is 15 residues. V gave up 1 base and J gave up 5 bases, with 12 bases separating them. Germline CDR1 LGHNA, CDR2 YNFKEQ. For the CDR3, the DNA is TGTGCCAGCAGCCAAGGGTCTAGCGATCACAATGAGCAGTTCTTC. It specifies CASSQGSSDHNEQFF.

This sequence joins TRBV7-8 and TRBJ2-5; weak D call: TRBD2 (6 bases). This CDR3 has 13 residues. The germline CDR1 and CDR2 sequences are SGHVS and FQNEAQ. CDR3 DNA sequence: TGTGCAAGTAAGGACTACTCTTATGGGACCCAGTACTTC. Translating gives CASKDYSYGTQYF.

The sample holds one count of this clone. The chain combines TRBV5-6 with TRBJ1-5; D call uncertain. The CDR3 loop spans 14 amino acids. Germline V gene sequence: CDR1 SGHDT, CDR2 YYEEEE. Trimming removed 0 bases at V and 5 bases at J, with 9 bases between. Here the CDR3 DNA reads TGTGCCAGCAGCTTGGCCGGGAGGGATCAGCCCCAGCATTTT. Amino acids: CASSLAGRDQPQHF.

The V and J genes are TRBV5-1 and TRBJ2-3; D is unclear. CDR1 and CDR2 from the germline V gene are SGHRS and YFSETQ. V lost 0 bases and J 2 bases, leaving 13 bases between the germline ends. The CDR3 is 16 amino acids. The DNA of the CDR3 is TGCGCCAGCAGCTTGGGGGTAGCCGCATCCACAGATACGCAGTATTTT. It yields the protein CASSLGVAASTDTQYF.

The gene calls are TRBV9 and TRBJ1-4, with 7 bases matching TRBD1. After removal of 3 bases from V and 4 bases from J, the junction contained 6 bases not matched to a gene. The germline gives CDR1 SGDLS, CDR2 YYNGEE. CDR3 length: 15 amino acids. DNA of the CDR3: TGTGCCAGCAGCGCTGGGACAGTCAGTAATGAAAAACTGTTTTTT. Residues: CASSAGTVSNEKLFF.

V usage is TRBV5-6 and J usage is TRBJ1-1; 7 nucleotides align to TRBD1. From germline, CDR1 is SGHDT and CDR2 YYEEEE. The CDR3 length is 15 residues. Trimming removed 0 bases from V and 6 bases from J; junction bases left unmatched: 8. CDR3 residues: CASSLVARGRAEAFF. The CDR3 DNA follows: TGTGCCAGCAGCTTGGTGGCAAGGGGGCGGGCTGAAGCTTTCTTT.

The rearrangement uses TRBV7-2 and TRBJ2-5; D not resolved. Per germline, CDR1 SGHTA and CDR2 FQGNSA. This CDR3 has 14 residues. Trimming shortened V by 3 bases and J by 5 bases, and 13 bases separated the two germline ends. The CDR3 DNA is TGTGCCAGCAGCTTCAGTCACAGAAGCGAGACCCAGTACTTC. Translation gives CASSFSHRSETQYF.

The chain recombines TRBV6-1 with TRBJ2-5, with unresolved D. Germline CDR1 and CDR2: MNHNS and SASEGT. The CDR3 is 15 amino acids. The ends were cut back, 4 bases at V and 4 bases at J, with 16 bases in the middle. Here the CDR3 reads CASSAPALRGETQYF. The CDR3 nucleotides read TGTGCCAGCAGTGCCCCAGCCCTGAGAGGAGAGACCCAGTACTTC.

This clone came up a few times. The identical CDR3 is also encoded by other nucleotide sequences in the sample. CDR3 in DNA: TGTGCTAGTGGTTTGACAGGGAACACTGAAGCTTTCTTT. This translates into CASGLTGNTEAFF. The chain employs TRBV12-5 and TRBJ1-1; D is perhaps TRBD1 (5 bases). Trimming left V 2 bases short and J 1 base short, with 5 bases between. Germline V gives CDR1 LGHNT, CDR2 FRNRAP. The CDR3 is 13 residues long.